The sequence of this T cell receptor beta chain was determined in a study of blood T cell repertoires in COVID-19. Study-wide context: The United States, Italy and Spain provided the acute and convalescent COVID-19 samples. T cells, B-cell-depleted T cells, or PBMCs provided the cDNA or gDNA that served as material.

Patients of the Seattle cohort, enrolled during active infection, were followed longitudinally. Assay used: immunoSEQ multiplex PCR; TCRdb lists only in-frame clones, some missing. Of 300,000 or so clones detected, roughly 90% appear once; the ten largest clones hold under 3.5%. The germline V and J ends were trimmed by 4 bases and 8 bases, with 11 bases remaining between them. Germline CDR1 LNHDA, CDR2 SQIVND (reference sequence). This CDR3 region has 12 residues. Sequences were obtained from peripheral blood. The rearrangement joins TRBV19 to TRBJ1-1, with D unresolved. This clonotype was sampled from a young woman with COVID-19, enrolled during active disease. CDR3 sequence: CASSSGGLEAFF. CDR3 bases: TGTGCCAGTAGTAGTGGCGGTTTAGAAGCTTTCTTT.